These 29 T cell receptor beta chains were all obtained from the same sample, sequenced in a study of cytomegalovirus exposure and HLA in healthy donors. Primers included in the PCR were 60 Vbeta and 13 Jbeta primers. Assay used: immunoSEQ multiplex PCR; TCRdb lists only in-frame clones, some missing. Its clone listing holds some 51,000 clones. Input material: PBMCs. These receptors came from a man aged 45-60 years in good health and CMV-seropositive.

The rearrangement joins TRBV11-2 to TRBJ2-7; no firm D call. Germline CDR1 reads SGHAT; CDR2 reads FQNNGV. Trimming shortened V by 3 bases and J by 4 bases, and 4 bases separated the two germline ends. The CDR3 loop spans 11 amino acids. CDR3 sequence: CASSFLYEQYF. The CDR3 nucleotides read TGTGCCAGCAGCTTCTTGTACGAGCAGTACTTC.

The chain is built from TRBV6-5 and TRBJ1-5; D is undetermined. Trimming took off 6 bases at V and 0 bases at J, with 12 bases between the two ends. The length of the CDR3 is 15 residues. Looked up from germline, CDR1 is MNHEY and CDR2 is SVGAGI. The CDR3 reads CASSPDGNSNQPQHF. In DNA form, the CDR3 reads TGTGCCAGCAGCCCCGACGGGAATAGCAATCAGCCCCAGCATTTT.

The chain's CDR3 is CASSLRPGGNSPLHF. DNA for the CDR3: TGTGCCAGCAGCTTGCGACCCGGAGGGAATTCACCCCTCCACTTT. This rearrangement joins TRBV5-6 to TRBJ1-6; D gene unclear. Between the trimmed V and J ends, which lost 1 base and 7 bases, there was a span of 12 bases. The germline CDR1 and CDR2 sequences are SGHDT and YYEEEE. The CDR3 covers 15 residues.

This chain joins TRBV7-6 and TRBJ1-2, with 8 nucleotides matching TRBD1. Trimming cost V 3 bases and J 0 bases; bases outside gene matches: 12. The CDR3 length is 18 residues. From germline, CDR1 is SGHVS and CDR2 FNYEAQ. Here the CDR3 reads CASSFSSKRGQANYGYTF. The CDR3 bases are TGTGCCAGCAGCTTTAGCTCAAAGCGGGGACAGGCTAACTATGGCTACACCTTC.

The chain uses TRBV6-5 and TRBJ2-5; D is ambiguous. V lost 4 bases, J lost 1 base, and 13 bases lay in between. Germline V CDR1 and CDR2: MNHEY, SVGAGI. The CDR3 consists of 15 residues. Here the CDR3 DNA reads TGTGCCAGCAGTTCCCTCGGAGAGCTCCAAGAGACCCAGTACTTC. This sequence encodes CASSSLGELQETQYF.

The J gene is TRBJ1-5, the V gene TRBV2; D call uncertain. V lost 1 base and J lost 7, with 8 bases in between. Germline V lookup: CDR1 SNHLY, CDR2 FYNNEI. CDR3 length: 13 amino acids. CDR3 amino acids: CASSEDPSQPQHF. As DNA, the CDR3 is TGTGCCAGCAGTGAAGATCCTAGCCAGCCCCAGCATTTT.

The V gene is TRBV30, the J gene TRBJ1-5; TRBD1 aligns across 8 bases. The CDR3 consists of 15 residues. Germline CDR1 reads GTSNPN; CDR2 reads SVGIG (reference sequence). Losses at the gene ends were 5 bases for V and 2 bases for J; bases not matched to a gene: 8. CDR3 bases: TGTGCCTGGGGGATGGGGACAGGAGGCAATCAGCCCCAGCATTTT. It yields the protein CAWGMGTGGNQPQHF.

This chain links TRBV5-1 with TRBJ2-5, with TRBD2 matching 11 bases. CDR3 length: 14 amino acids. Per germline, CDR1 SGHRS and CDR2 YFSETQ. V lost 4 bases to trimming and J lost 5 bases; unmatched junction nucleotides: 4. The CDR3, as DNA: TGCGCCAGCAGCCCCCTAGCGGGAGGCGAGACCCAGTACTTC. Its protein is CASSPLAGGETQYF.

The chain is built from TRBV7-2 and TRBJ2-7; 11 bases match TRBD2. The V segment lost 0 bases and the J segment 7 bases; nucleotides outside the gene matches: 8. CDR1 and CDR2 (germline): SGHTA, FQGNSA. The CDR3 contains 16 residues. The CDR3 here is CASSLATSGGVLEQYF. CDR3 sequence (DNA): TGTGCCAGCAGCTTAGCTACTAGCGGGGGCGTCTTAGAGCAGTACTTC.

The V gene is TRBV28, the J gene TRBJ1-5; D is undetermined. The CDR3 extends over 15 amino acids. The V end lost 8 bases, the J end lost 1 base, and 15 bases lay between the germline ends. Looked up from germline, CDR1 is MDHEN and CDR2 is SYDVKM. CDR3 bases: TGTGCCAGCCGGCTGACGGGGATAAGCAATCAGCCCCAGCATTTT. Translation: CASRLTGISNQPQHF.

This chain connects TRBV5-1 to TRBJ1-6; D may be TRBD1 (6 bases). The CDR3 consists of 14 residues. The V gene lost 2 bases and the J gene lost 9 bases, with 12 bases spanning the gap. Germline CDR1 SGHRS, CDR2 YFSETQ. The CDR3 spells CASSFFTGTSPLHF. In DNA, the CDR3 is TGCGCCAGCAGCTTTTTTACAGGGACTTCACCCCTCCACTTT. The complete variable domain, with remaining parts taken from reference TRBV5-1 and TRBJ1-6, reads KAGVTQTPRYLIKTRGQQVTLSCSPISGHRSVSWYQQTPGQGLQFLFEYFSETQRNKGNFPGRFSGRQFSNSRSEMNVSTLELGDSALYLCASSFFTGTSPLHFGNGTRLTVT.

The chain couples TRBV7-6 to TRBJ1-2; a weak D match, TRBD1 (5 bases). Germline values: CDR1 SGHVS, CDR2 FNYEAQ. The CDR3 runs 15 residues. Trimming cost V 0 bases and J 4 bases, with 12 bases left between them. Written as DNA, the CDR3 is TGTGCCAGCAGCTTAGCGGAAGGGGCCCTCTATGGCTACACCTTC. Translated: CASSLAEGALYGYTF.

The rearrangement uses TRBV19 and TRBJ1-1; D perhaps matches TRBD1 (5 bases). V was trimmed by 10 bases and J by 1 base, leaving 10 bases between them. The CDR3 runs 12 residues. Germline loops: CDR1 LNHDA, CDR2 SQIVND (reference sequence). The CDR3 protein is CATSDRNTEAFF. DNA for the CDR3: TGTGCCACCTCTGACAGGAACACTGAAGCTTTCTTT.

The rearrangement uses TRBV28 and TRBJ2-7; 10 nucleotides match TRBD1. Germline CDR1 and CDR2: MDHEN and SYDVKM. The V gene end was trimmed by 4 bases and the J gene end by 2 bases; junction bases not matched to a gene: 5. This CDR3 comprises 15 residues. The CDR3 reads CASSSSGQGTYEQYF. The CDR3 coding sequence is TGTGCCAGCAGTTCCTCGGGACAGGGGACCTACGAGCAGTACTTC.

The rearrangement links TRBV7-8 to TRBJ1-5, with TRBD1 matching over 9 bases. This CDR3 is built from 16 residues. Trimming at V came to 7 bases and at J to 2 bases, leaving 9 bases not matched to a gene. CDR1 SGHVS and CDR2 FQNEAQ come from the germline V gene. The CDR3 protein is CASTPGQGSGNQPQHF. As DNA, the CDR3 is TGTGCCAGCACCCCAGGACAGGGGTCGGGCAATCAGCCCCAGCATTTT.

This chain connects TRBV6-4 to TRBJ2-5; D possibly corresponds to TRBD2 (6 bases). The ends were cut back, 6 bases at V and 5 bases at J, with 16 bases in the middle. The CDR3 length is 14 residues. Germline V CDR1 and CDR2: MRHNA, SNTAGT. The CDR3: CASSPSGEAETQYF. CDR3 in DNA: TGTGCCAGCAGCCCCTCGGGGGAGGCGGAGACCCAGTACTTC.

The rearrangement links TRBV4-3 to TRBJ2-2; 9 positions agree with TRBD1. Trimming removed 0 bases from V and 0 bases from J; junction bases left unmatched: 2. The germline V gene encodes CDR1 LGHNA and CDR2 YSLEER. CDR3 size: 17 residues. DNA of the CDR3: TGCGCCAGCAGCCAAGACCGACAGGGGGCGAACACCGGGGAGCTGTTTTTT. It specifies CASSQDRQGANTGELFF.

The CDR3 DNA follows: TGTGCCAGCAGCCACCCCGGACAGCGGCAGTACAATGAGCAGTTCTTC. Translated: CASSHPGQRQYNEQFF. This chain uses TRBV7-8 with TRBJ2-1; tentative D call: TRBD1 (6 bases). The germline CDR1 and CDR2 sequences are SGHVS and FQNEAQ. V was cut by 5 bases and J by 4 bases, with 18 bases left in between. The CDR3 runs 16 residues. Full variable domain (outside the CDR3, taken from reference TRBV7-8 and TRBJ2-1): GAGVSQSPRYKVAKRGQDVALRCDPISGHVSLFWYQQALGQGPEFLTYFQNEAQLDKSGLPSDRFFAERPEGSVSTLKIQRTQQEDSAVYLCASSHPGQRQYNEQFFGPGTRLTVL.

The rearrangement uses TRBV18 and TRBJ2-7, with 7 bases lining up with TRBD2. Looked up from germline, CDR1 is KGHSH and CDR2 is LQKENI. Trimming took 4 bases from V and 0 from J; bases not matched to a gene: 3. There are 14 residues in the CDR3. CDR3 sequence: CASSLTSDSYEQYF. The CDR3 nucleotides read TGTGCCAGCTCACTAACTAGCGACTCCTACGAGCAGTACTTC.

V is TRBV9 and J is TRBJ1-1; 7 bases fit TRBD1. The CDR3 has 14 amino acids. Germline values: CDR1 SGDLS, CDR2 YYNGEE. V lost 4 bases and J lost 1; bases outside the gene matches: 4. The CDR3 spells CASSPRQGNTEAFF. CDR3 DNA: TGTGCCAGCAGCCCTAGACAGGGGAACACTGAAGCTTTCTTT.

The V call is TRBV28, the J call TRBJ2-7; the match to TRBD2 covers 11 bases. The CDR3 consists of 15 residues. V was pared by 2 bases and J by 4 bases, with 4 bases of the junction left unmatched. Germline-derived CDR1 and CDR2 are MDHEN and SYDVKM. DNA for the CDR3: TGTGCCAGCAGTTTACCGGGACTAGCGGTTTACGAGCAGTACTTC. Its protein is CASSLPGLAVYEQYF.

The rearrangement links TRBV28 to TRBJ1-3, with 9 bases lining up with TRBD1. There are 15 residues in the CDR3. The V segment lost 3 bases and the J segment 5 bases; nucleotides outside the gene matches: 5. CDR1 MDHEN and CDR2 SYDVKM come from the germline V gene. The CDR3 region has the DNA TGTGCCAGCAGTTTTCCGACAGGGGGGAGAAACACCATATATTTT. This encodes CASSFPTGGRNTIYF.

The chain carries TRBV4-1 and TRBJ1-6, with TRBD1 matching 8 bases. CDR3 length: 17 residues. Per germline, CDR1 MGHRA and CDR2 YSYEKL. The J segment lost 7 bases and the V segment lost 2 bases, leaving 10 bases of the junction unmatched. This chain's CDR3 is CASSQRGGQGANSPLHF. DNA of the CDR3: TGCGCCAGCAGCCAAAGGGGCGGACAGGGAGCCAATTCACCCCTCCACTTT.

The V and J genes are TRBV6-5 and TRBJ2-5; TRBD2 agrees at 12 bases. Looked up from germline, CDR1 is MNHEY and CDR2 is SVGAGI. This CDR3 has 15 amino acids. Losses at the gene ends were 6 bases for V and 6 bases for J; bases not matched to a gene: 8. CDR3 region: CASSRGTSGPKTQYF. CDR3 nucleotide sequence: TGTGCCAGCAGCCGCGGGACTAGCGGGCCGAAGACCCAGTACTTC.

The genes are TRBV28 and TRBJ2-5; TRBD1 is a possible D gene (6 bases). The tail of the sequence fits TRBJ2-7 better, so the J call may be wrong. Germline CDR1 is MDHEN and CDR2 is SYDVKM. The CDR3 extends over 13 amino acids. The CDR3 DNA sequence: TGTGCCAGCAGGGTTACAGGGCCCGCCGAGCAGTACTTC. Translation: CASRVTGPAEQYF.

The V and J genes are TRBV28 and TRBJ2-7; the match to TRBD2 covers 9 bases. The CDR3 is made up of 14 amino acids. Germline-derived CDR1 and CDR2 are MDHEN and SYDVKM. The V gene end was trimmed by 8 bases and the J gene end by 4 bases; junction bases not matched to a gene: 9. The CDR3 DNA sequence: TGTGCCAGCGCCGCGGGGGGGATTCATTACGAGCAGTACTTC. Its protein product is CASAAGGIHYEQYF. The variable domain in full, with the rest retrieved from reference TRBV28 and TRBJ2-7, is DVKVTQSSRYLVKRTGEKVFLECVQDMDHENMFWYRQDPGLGLRLIYFSYDVKMKEKGDIPEGYSVSREKKERFSLILESASTNQTSMYLCASAAGGIHYEQYFGPGTRLTVT.

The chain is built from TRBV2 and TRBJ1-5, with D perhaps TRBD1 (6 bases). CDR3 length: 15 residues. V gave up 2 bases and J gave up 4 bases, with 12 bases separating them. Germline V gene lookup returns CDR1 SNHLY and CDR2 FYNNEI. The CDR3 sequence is CASSESRGFNQPQHF. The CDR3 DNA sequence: TGTGCCAGCAGTGAAAGCAGGGGCTTTAATCAGCCCCAGCATTTT.

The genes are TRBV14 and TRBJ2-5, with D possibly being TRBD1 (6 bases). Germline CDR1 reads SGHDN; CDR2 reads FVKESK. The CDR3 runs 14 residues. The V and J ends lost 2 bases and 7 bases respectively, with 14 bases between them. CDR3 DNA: TGTGCCAGCAGCCAACAGGGGCAACGAGGGACCCAGTACTTC. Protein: CASSQQGQRGTQYF.

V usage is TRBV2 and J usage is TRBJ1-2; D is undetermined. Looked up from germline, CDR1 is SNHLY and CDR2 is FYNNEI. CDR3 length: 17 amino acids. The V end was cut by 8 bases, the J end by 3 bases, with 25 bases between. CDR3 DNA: TGTGCCAGCCCTTATGTCGGGTCTCCACCCCCGGACTATGGCTACACCTTC. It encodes CASPYVGSPPPDYGYTF.